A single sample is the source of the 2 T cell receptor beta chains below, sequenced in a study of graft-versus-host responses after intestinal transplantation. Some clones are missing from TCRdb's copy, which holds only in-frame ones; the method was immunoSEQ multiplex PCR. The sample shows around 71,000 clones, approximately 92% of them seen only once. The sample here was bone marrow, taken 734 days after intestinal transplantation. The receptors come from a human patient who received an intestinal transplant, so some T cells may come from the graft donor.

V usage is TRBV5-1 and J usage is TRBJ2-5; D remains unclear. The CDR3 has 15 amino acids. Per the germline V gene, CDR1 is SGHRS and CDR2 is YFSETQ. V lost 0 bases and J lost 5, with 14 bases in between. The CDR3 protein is CASSLGVSSRETQYF. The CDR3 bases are TGCGCCAGCAGCTTGGGGGTTAGTTCGCGTGAGACCCAGTACTTC.

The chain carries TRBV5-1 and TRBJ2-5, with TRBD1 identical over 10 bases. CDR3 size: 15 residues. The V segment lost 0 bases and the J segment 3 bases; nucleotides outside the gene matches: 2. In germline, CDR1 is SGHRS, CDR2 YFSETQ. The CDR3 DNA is TGCGCCAGCAGCTTGGGGGACAGGGGTAAAGAGACCCAGTACTTC. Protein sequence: CASSLGDRGKETQYF.